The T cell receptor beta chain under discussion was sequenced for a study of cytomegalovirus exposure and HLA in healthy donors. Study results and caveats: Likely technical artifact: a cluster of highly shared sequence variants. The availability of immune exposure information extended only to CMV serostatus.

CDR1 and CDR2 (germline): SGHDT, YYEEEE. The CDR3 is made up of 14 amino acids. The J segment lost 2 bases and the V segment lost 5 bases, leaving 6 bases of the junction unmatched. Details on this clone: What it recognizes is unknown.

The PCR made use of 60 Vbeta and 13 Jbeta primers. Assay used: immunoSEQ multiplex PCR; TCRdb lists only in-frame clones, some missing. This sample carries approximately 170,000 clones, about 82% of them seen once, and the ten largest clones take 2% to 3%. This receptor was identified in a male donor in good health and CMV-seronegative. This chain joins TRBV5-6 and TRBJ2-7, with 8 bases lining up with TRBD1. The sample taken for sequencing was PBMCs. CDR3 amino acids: CASRTGENTYEQYF. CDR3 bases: TGTGCCAGCAGGACAGGGGAAAACACCTACGAGCAGTACTTC. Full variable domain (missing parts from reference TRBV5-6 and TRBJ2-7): DAGVTQSPTHLIKTRGQQVTLRCSPKSGHDTVSWYQQALGQGPQFIFQYYEEEERQRGNFPDRFSGHQFPNYSSELNVNALLLGDSALYLCASRTGENTYEQYFGPGTRLTVT.